The source of this T cell receptor (beta chain) is a study of blood T cell repertoires in COVID-19. Across the study: Collection of acute and convalescent COVID-19 samples took place in the United States, Italy and Spain. In each case, the material was cDNA or gDNA derived from T cells, B-cell-depleted T cells, or PBMCs.

In the authors' workflow: It was from reference gene primer amplification that nucleated cell counts were estimated. TCRdb keeps only in-frame clones here, not all; method: immunoSEQ multiplex PCR. That table gives V, J and clone size, and the DNA gave D and trimming. The sample has 150,000 to 250,000 clones; approximately 82% are singletons. The V end lost 2 bases, the J end lost 6 bases, and 9 bases lay between the germline ends. CDR3 length equals 12 residues. The V gene's germline CDR1 is GTSNPN and CDR2 SVGIG (reference sequence). The source is a human donor with acute or convalescent COVID-19. The donor label of this sample is uncertain. The chain carries TRBV30 and TRBJ2-3, with a tentative D call TRBD2 (5 bases). Source material: peripheral blood. The chain's CDR3 is CAWSITGDTQYF. As DNA, the CDR3 is TGTGCCTGGAGTATAACGGGGGATACGCAGTATTTT. Full variable domain (rest looked up from reference TRBV30 and TRBJ2-3): SQTIHQWPATLVQPVGSPLSLECTVEGTSNPNLYWYRQAAGRGLQLLFYSVGIGQISSEVPQNLSASRPQDRQFILSSKKLLLSDSGFYLCAWSITGDTQYFGPGTRLTVL.